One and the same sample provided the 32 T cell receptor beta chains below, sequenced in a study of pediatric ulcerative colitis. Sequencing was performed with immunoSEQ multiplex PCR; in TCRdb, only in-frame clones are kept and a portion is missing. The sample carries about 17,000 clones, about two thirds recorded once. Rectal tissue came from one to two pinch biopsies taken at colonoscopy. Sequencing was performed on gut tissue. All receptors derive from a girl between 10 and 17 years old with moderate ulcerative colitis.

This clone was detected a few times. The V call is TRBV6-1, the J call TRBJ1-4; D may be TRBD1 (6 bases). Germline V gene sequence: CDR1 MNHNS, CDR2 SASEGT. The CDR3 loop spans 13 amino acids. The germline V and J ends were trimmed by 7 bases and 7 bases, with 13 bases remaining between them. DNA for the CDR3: TGTGCCAGCAACGAGGGGGGAGGTGAAAAACTGTTTTTT. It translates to CASNEGGGEKLFF.

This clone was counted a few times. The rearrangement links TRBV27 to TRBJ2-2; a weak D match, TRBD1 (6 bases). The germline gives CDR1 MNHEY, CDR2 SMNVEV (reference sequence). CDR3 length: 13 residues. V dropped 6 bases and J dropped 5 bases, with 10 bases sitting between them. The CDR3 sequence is CASRLTGTGELFF. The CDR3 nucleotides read TGTGCCAGCAGACTCACAGGGACCGGGGAGCTGTTTTTT.

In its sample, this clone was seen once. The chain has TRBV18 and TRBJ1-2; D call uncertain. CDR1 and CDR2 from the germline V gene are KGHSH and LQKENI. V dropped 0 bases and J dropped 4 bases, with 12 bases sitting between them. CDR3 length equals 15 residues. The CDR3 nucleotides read TGTGCCAGCTCACCACCGGCGAGAGCCTTCTATGGCTACACCTTC. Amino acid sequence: CASSPPARAFYGYTF.

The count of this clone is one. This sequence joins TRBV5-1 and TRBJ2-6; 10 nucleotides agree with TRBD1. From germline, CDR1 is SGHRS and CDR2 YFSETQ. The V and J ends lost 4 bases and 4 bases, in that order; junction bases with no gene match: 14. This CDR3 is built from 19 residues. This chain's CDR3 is CASSRLLTGQGSGANVLTF. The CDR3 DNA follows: TGCGCCAGCAGCCGGCTCTTGACGGGACAGGGGTCCGGGGCCAACGTCCTGACTTTC.

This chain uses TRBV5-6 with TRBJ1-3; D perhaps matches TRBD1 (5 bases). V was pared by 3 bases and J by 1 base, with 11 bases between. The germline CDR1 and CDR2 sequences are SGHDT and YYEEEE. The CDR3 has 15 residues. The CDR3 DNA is TGTGCCAGCAGCTCGGTGGGGGGGTCTGGAAACACCATATATTTT. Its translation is CASSSVGGSGNTIYF. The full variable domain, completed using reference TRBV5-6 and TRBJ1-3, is DAGVTQSPTHLIKTRGQQVTLRCSPKSGHDTVSWYQQALGQGPQFIFQYYEEEERQRGNFPDRFSGHQFPNYSSELNVNALLLGDSALYLCASSSVGGSGNTIYFGEGSWLTVV.

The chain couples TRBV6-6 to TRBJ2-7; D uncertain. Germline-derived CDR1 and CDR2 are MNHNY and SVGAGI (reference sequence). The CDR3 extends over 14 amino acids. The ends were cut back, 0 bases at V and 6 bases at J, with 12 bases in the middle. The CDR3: CASSYSIGTSEQYF. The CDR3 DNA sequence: TGTGCCAGCAGTTACTCGATCGGTACGAGCGAGCAGTACTTC.

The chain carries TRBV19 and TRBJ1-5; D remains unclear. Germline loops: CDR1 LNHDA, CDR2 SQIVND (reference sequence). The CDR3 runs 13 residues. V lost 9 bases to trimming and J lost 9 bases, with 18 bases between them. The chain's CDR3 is CASRTTPEGPQHF. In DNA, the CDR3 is TGTGCCAGCAGGACCACCCCAGAGGGGCCCCAGCATTTT.

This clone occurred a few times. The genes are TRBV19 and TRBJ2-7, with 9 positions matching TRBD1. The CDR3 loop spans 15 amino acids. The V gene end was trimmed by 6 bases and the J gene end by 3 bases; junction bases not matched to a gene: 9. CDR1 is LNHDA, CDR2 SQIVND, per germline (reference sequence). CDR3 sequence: CASRPAPGQGYEQYF. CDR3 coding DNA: TGTGCCAGTAGGCCGGCTCCGGGACAGGGCTACGAGCAGTACTTC.

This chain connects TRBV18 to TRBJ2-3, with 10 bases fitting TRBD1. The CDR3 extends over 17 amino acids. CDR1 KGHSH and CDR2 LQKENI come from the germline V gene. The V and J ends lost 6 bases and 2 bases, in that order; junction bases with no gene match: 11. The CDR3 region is CASSPPGTGASTDTQYF. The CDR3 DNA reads TGTGCCAGCTCCCCGCCCGGGACAGGGGCCTCCACAGATACGCAGTATTTT.

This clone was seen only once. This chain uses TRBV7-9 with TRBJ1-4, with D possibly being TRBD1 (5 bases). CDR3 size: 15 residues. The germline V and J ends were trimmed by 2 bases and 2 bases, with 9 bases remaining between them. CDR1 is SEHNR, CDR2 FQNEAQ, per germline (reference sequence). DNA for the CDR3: TGTGCCAGCAGCTTACTGCAGGGCACTAATGAAAAACTGTTTTTT. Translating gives CASSLLQGTNEKLFF.

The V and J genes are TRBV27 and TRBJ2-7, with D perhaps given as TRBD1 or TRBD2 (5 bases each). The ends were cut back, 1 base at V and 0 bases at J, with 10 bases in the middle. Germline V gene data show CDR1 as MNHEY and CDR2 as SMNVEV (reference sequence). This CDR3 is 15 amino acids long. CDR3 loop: CASSLYPGSSYEQYF. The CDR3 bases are TGTGCCAGCAGTTTATACCCAGGGAGCTCCTACGAGCAGTACTTC.

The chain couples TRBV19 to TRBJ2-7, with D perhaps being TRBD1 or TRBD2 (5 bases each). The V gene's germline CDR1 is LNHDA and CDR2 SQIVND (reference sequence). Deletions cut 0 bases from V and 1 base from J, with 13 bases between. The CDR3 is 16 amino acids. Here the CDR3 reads CASSIDGTGNSYEQYF. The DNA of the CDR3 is TGTGCCAGTAGTATAGACGGGACCGGGAATTCCTACGAGCAGTACTTC.

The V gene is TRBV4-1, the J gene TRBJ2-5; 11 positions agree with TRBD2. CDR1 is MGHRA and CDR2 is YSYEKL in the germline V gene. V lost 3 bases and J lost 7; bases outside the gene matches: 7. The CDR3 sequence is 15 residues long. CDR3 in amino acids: CASSQETSGRSTQYF. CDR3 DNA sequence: TGCGCCAGCAGCCAGGAAACTAGCGGGAGATCGACCCAGTACTTC.

DNA of the CDR3: TGTGCCAGCAGTTATGGCAGGGGGCGCGGTGAAGCTTTCTTT. As protein: CASSYGRGRGEAFF. V gene TRBV6-6 combines with J gene TRBJ1-1; the match to TRBD1 covers 8 bases. This CDR3 comprises 14 residues. Losses at the gene ends were 3 bases for V and 7 bases for J; bases not matched to a gene: 7. The germline V gene has CDR1 MNHNY and CDR2 SVGAGI (reference sequence).

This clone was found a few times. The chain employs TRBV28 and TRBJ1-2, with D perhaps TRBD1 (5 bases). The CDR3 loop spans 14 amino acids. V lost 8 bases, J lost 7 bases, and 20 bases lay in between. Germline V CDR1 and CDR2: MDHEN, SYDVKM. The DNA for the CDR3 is TGTGCCAGCCTGGGAGGCGGGGCGGCGCGTGGCTACACCTTC. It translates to CASLGGGAARGYTF.

In DNA form, the CDR3 reads TGTGCCAGCAGTTACTCGTCCCAATCACCCCTCCACTTT. Translated, it gives CASSYSSQSPLHF. The chain has TRBV6-5 and TRBJ1-6; D is unresolved. Germline values: CDR1 MNHEY, CDR2 SVGAGI. V was shortened by 0 bases and J by 10 bases, with 7 bases between the two germline ends. CDR3 length: 13 amino acids.

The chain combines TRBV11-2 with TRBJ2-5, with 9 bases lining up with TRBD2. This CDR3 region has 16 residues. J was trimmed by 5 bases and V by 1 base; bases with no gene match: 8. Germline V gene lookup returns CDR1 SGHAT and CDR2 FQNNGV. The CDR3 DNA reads TGTGCCAGCAGCTTAGTTGTGAGCGGGGGGACGGAGACCCAGTACTTC. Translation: CASSLVVSGGTETQYF.

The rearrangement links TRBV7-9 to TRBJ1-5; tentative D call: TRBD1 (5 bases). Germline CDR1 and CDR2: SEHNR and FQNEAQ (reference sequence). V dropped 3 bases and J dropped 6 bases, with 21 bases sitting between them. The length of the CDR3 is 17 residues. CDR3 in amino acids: CASSFPSIGGGGQPQHF. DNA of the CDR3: TGTGCCAGCAGCTTCCCCTCGATTGGCGGGGGGGGTCAGCCCCAGCATTTT.

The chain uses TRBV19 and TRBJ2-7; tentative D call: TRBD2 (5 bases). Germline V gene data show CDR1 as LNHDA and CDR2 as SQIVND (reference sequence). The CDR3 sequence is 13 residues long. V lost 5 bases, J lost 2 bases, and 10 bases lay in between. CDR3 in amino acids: CASSVGLTYEQYF. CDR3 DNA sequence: TGTGCCAGTAGTGTCGGACTCACCTACGAGCAGTACTTC.

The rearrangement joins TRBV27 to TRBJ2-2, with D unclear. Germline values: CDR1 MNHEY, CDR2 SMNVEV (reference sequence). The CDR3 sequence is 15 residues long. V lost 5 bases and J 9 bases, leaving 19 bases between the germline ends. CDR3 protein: CASSPKGRLHRELFF. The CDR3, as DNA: TGTGCCAGCAGTCCAAAGGGTCGTCTTCACCGGGAGCTGTTTTTT.

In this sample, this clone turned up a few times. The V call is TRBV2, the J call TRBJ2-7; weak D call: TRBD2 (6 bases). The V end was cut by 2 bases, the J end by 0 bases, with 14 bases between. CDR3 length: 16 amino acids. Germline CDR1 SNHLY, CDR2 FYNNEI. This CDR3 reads CASSETRGGSSYEQYF. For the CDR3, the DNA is TGTGCCAGCAGTGAAACGCGTGGAGGGAGCTCCTACGAGCAGTACTTC.

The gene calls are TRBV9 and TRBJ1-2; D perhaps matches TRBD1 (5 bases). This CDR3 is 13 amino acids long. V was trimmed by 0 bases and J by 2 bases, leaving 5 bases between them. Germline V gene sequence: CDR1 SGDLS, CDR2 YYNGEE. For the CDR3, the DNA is TGTGCCAGCAGCGTAGACAGGAACTATGGCTACACCTTC. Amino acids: CASSVDRNYGYTF.

CDR3 in amino acids: CASRNRGLANTGELFF. CDR3 bases: TGTGCCAGCAGAAACAGGGGCCTCGCGAACACCGGGGAGCTGTTTTTT. The chain carries TRBV25-1 and TRBJ2-2, with TRBD1 matching over 7 bases. Germline V gene data show CDR1 as MGHDK and CDR2 as SYGVNS. After removal of 6 bases from V and 0 bases from J, the junction contained 7 bases not matched to a gene. This CDR3 spans 16 amino acids.

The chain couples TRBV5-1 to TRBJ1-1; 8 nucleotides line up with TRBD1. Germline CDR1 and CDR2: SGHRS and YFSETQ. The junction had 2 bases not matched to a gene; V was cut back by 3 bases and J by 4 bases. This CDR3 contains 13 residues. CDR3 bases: TGCGCCAGCAGCTCTCAGGGGGCCACTGAAGCTTTCTTT. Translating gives CASSSQGATEAFF.

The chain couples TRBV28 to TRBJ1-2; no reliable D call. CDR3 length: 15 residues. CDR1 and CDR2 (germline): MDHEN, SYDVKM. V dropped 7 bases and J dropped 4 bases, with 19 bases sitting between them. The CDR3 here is CASTPWGGGGYGYTF. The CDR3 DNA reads TGTGCCAGCACCCCGTGGGGAGGCGGAGGCTATGGCTACACCTTC.

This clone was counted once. CDR3 in DNA: TGTGCCAGCAGCTTAGAACCGGGGTTGAGGGATGAGCAGTTCTTC. It specifies CASSLEPGLRDEQFF. This chain uses TRBV5-5 with TRBJ2-1; D might be TRBD2 (5 bases). The germline gives CDR1 SGHKS, CDR2 YYEKEE (reference sequence). The V gene lost 2 bases and the J gene lost 8 bases, with 17 bases spanning the gap. The CDR3 is 15 amino acids.

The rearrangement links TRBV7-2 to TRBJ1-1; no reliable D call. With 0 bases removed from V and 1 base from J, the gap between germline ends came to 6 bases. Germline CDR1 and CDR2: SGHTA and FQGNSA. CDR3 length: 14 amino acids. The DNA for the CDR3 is TGTGCCAGCAGCTTAGCCCCAGGGAACACTGAAGCTTTCTTT. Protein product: CASSLAPGNTEAFF.

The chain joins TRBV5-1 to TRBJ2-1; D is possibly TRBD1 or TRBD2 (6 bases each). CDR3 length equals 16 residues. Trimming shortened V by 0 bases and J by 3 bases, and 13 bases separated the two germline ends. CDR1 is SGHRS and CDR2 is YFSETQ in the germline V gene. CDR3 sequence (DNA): TGCGCCAGCAGCTTGGAGGGGGGTGGAAACTACAATGAGCAGTTCTTC. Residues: CASSLEGGGNYNEQFF. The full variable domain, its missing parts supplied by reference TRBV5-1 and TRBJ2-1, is KAGVTQTPRYLIKTRGQQVTLSCSPISGHRSVSWYQQTPGQGLQFLFEYFSETQRNKGNFPGRFSGRQFSNSRSEMNVSTLELGDSALYLCASSLEGGGNYNEQFFGPGTRLTVL.

Written as DNA, the CDR3 is TGTGCCACCAGACGGGACAGGGGAGAGACCCAGTACTTC. As protein: CATRRDRGETQYF. V is TRBV15 and J is TRBJ2-5; 10 bases map to TRBD1. The CDR3 has 13 residues. Per the germline V gene, CDR1 is LNHNV and CDR2 is YYDKDF (reference sequence). V shed 6 bases, J shed 4 bases, and the junction held 2 bases outside the gene matches.

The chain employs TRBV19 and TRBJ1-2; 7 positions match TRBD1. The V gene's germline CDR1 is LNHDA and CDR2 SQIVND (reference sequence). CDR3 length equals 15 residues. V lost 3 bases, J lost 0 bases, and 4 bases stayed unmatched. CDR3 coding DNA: TGTGCCAGTAGTATTGCAGGGGGACCTAACTATGGCTACACCTTC. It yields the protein CASSIAGGPNYGYTF.

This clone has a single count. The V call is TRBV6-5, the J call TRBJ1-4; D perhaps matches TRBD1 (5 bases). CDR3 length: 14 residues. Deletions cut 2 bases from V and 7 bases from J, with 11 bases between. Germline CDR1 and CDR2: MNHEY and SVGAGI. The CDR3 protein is CASSYTGQGEKLFF. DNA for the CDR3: TGTGCCAGCAGTTACACGGGGCAAGGTGAAAAACTGTTTTTT.

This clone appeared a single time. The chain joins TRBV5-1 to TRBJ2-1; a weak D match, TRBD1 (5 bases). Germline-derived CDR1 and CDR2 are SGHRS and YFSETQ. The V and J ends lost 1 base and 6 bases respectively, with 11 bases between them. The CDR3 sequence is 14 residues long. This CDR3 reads CASSLYQRGNEQFF. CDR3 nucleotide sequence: TGCGCCAGCAGCTTGTACCAAAGGGGCAATGAGCAGTTCTTC. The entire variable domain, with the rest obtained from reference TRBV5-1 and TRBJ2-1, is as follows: KAGVTQTPRYLIKTRGQQVTLSCSPISGHRSVSWYQQTPGQGLQFLFEYFSETQRNKGNFPGRFSGRQFSNSRSEMNVSTLELGDSALYLCASSLYQRGNEQFFGPGTRLTVL.